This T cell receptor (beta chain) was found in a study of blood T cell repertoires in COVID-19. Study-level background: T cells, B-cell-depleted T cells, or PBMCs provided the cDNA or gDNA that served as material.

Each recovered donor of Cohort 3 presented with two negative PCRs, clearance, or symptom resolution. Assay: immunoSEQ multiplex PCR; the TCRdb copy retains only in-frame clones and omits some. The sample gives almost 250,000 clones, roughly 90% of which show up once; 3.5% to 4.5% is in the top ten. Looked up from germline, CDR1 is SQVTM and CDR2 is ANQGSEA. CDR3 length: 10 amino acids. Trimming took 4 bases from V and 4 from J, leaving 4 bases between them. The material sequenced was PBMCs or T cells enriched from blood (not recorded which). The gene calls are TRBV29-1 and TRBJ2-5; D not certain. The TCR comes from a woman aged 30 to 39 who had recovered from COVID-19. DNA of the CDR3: TGCAGCGTTGGCAGAGAGACCCAGTACTTC. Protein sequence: CSVGRETQYF.